This T cell receptor beta chain came from a study of blood T cells in healthy people across ages. CDR3 length equals 11 residues. Germline values: CDR1 DFQATT, CDR2 SNEGSKA (reference sequence). V was shortened by 4 bases and J by 2 bases, with 5 bases between the two germline ends. There are a few counts of this clonotype. Its target is unknown. Study-wide findings and caveats: Whereas aged donors had fewer naive CD4+ cells, long-lived donors had more of them and higher diversity. Nothing was known about donor CMV status, and this possibly confounded expanded clonotype changes.

A second PCR of 7 to 11 cycles used a sample-barcoded 5' primer and a J-beta primer mix. TCRdb re-analysed the 5' RACE reads in MiXCR, keeping a single row per CDR3 protein. The table has 550,000 to 700,000 distinct CDR3 sequences, about 26% seen once; the top ten hold around a sixth. The V gene is TRBV20-1, the J gene TRBJ1-2; D is unclear. Sequences were obtained from blood. The sequence came from a woman in her 70s in good health. The CDR3 is CSANPNYGYTF. Here the CDR3 DNA reads TGCAGTGCTAACCCGAACTATGGCTACACCTTC.